Following are 24 T cell receptor beta chains from one sample sequenced in a study of cytotoxic CD8 clonotypes in ibrutinib-treated CLL. Data came from immunoSEQ multiplex PCR; TCRdb stores just in-frame clones and leaves some out. The top ten clones hold 15% of a sample with around 250,000 clones, under 80% of them seen once. The material was PBMCs, obtained after 24 months of ibrutinib treatment. The receptors derive from a human donor with chronic lymphocytic leukemia.

Note on this clone: The same CDR3 arises from other DNA sequences in this sample as well. The chain carries TRBV28 and TRBJ1-5; D call uncertain. This CDR3 region has 15 residues. The V gene lost 2 bases and the J gene lost 0 bases, with 8 bases spanning the gap. CDR1 is MDHEN, CDR2 SYDVKM, per germline. Written as DNA, the CDR3 is TGTGCCAGCAGTTTAGGCCAGGCTAGCAATCAGCCCCAGCATTTT. Translated, it gives CASSLGQASNQPQHF.

This clone has only a few counts. The chain employs TRBV28 and TRBJ1-2; D may be TRBD1 (5 bases). This CDR3 has 13 amino acids. The V end was cut by 6 bases, the J end by 4 bases, with 12 bases between. CDR1 is MDHEN, CDR2 SYDVKM, per germline. CDR3 nucleotide sequence: TGTGCCAGCAGGGCCGGGGCCTCCTATGGCTACACCTTC. It yields the protein CASRAGASYGYTF.

This clone was found a few times. The chain uses TRBV9 and TRBJ1-2, with 9 bases matching TRBD1. Germline lookup yields CDR1 SGDLS and CDR2 YYNGEE. V lost 5 bases, J lost 6 bases, and 5 bases stayed unmatched. The CDR3 is made up of 13 amino acids. CDR3 region: CASRGTGFDGYTF. The CDR3 bases are TGTGCCAGCAGAGGGACAGGGTTTGATGGCTACACCTTC.

The V gene is TRBV11-2, the J gene TRBJ2-7; no clear D. The ends were cut back, 3 bases at V and 3 bases at J, with 18 bases in the middle. CDR3 size: 16 residues. Per germline, CDR1 SGHAT and CDR2 FQNNGV. The CDR3 loop reads CASSLYRSTTGYEQYF. The CDR3 DNA reads TGTGCCAGCAGCTTGTACAGATCGACGACGGGCTACGAGCAGTACTTC.

A few counts support this clone. V and J are TRBV7-9 and TRBJ1-1; 8 nucleotides line up with TRBD1. V was clipped by 8 bases and J by 4 bases; unmatched bases: 9. CDR1 and CDR2 (germline): SEHNR, FQNEAQ (reference sequence). The CDR3 extends over 14 amino acids. The CDR3, as DNA: TGTGCCAGCCATCGACAGGGGTCGGGCACTGAAGCTTTCTTT. Its protein product is CASHRQGSGTEAFF.

This clone was picked up a small number of times. The V gene is TRBV4-2, the J gene TRBJ2-3, with 10 nucleotides matching TRBD2. There are 19 residues in the CDR3. Per germline, CDR1 LGHNA and CDR2 YNFKEQ. V trimming: 0 bases; J trimming: 0 bases; junction bases outside the gene matches: 9. The CDR3 spells CASSQEGTSDSSSTDTQYF. The CDR3 coding sequence is TGTGCCAGCAGCCAAGAAGGGACTAGCGACAGCTCTAGCACAGATACGCAGTATTTT.

The rearrangement uses TRBV9 and TRBJ2-1, with D unclear. Germline V CDR1 and CDR2: SGDLS, YYNGEE. Trimming removed 4 bases at V and 5 bases at J, with 13 bases between. CDR3 length equals 14 residues. The CDR3 here is CASSPPVSNNEQFF. DNA of the CDR3: TGTGCCAGCAGCCCTCCCGTGAGTAACAATGAGCAGTTCTTC.

The genes are TRBV19 and TRBJ2-1; D might be TRBD2 (6 bases). The CDR3 length is 15 residues. Germline lookup yields CDR1 LNHDA and CDR2 SQIVND (reference sequence). The germline V and J ends were trimmed by 4 bases and 0 bases, with 10 bases remaining between them. The DNA for the CDR3 is TGTGCCAGTAGTACTAGCGAGAGCTCCTACAATGAGCAGTTCTTC. Its protein product is CASSTSESSYNEQFF. Based on the CDR3 plus reference TRBV19 and TRBJ2-1, the full variable domain is DGGITQSPKYLFRKEGQNVTLSCEQNLNHDAMYWYRQDPGQGLRLIYYSQIVNDFQKGDIAEGYSVSREKKESFPLTVTSAQKNPTAFYLCASSTSESSYNEQFFGPGTRLTVL.

In this sample, this clone turned up once. The gene calls are TRBV28 and TRBJ1-5, with D unclear. V was pared by 6 bases and J by 0 bases, with 12 bases between. Germline-derived CDR1 and CDR2 are MDHEN and SYDVKM. This CDR3 has 15 residues. The CDR3 coding sequence is TGTGCCAGCAGCTCGGACCCATATAGCAATCAGCCCCAGCATTTT. This sequence encodes CASSSDPYSNQPQHF.

The J gene is TRBJ1-5, the V gene TRBV19; D uncertain. V was clipped by 3 bases and J by 2 bases, with 17 bases between them. From germline, CDR1 is LNHDA and CDR2 SQIVND (reference sequence). There are 17 residues in the CDR3. In DNA form, the CDR3 reads TGTGCCAGTAGTATTGTGTATTCAAACGGGGGCAATCAGCCCCAGCATTTT. Translated: CASSIVYSNGGNQPQHF.

This clone was observed a few times. The V gene is TRBV9, the J gene TRBJ2-3, with a weak D call TRBD2 (6 bases). The CDR3 length is 15 residues. CDR1 and CDR2 from the germline V gene are SGDLS and YYNGEE. Trimming removed 2 bases at V and 1 base at J, with 11 bases between. The CDR3 loop reads CASSVRDLGTDTQYF. The CDR3, as DNA: TGTGCCAGCAGCGTCAGGGACTTAGGCACAGATACGCAGTATTTT.

This chain uses TRBV7-2 with TRBJ1-2; 7 nucleotides line up with TRBD1. CDR1 is SGHTA, CDR2 FQGNSA, per germline. The CDR3 contains 18 residues. V was clipped by 5 bases and J by 4 bases; unmatched bases: 19. CDR3 coding DNA: TGTGCCAGCAGCCAGAGACAGGGATCGGGCCTTTATAGCTATGGCTACACCTTC. It translates to CASSQRQGSGLYSYGYTF. Drawing the rest from reference TRBV7-2 and TRBJ1-2, the complete variable domain is GAGVSQSPSNKVTEKGKDVELRCDPISGHTALYWYRQSLGQGLEFLIYFQGNSAPDKSGLPSDRFSAERTGGSVSTLTIQRTQQEDSAVYLCASSQRQGSGLYSYGYTFGSGTRLTVV.

The rearrangement uses TRBV11-2 and TRBJ2-7; D gene unclear. The CDR3 is 13 residues long. CDR1 and CDR2 from the germline V gene are SGHAT and FQNNGV. Trimming took off 5 bases at V and 2 bases at J, with 10 bases between the two ends. CDR3 coding DNA: TGTGCCAGCAGCCTCGAGCTACCCTACGAGCAGTACTTC. This codes for CASSLELPYEQYF.

V is TRBV29-1 and J is TRBJ2-2; weak D call: TRBD1 (6 bases). V lost 2 bases, J lost 4 bases, and 17 bases lay in between. This CDR3 contains 16 residues. Germline V gives CDR1 SQVTM, CDR2 ANQGSEA. The CDR3 DNA reads TGCAGCGTTGAACTGGGAGAGACAGGCCTCACCGGGGAGCTGTTTTTT. Translating it yields CSVELGETGLTGELFF.

V gene TRBV27 combines with J gene TRBJ2-7; 9 bases fit TRBD2. The CDR3 totals 15 residues. Trimming removed 4 bases from V and 2 bases from J; junction bases left unmatched: 6. From germline, CDR1 is MNHEY and CDR2 SMNVEV (reference sequence). The CDR3 spells CASSWFAGGPYEQYF. For the CDR3, the DNA is TGTGCCAGCAGTTGGTTCGCGGGAGGGCCCTACGAGCAGTACTTC.

The chain joins TRBV29-1 to TRBJ1-3; 8 bases line up with TRBD1. Germline CDR1 reads SQVTM; CDR2 reads ANQGSEA. CDR3 length equals 14 residues. The J segment lost 2 bases and the V segment lost 5 bases, leaving 5 bases of the junction unmatched. CDR3 residues: CSVNKQGAGNTIYF. For the CDR3, the DNA is TGCAGCGTTAACAAACAGGGGGCTGGAAACACCATATATTTT.

This chain joins TRBV23-1 and TRBJ2-3; 7 positions agree with TRBD2. TRBV23-1 is annotated as an ORF whose role is uncertain. The J segment lost 1 base and the V segment lost 6 bases, leaving 10 bases of the junction unmatched. This CDR3 contains 16 residues. The CDR3: CASSLNLRECTDTQYF. CDR3 in DNA: TGCGCCAGCAGCCTCAATCTGCGGGAGTGCACAGATACGCAGTATTTT.

The rearrangement uses TRBV27 and TRBJ1-2; perhaps TRBD1 as D (6 bases). The CDR3 runs to 15 residues. CDR1 is MNHEY and CDR2 is SMNVEV in the germline V gene (reference sequence). Deletions cut 5 bases from V and 0 bases from J, with 13 bases between. This chain's CDR3 is CASSLIEGANYGYTF. The DNA for the CDR3 is TGTGCCAGCAGTCTAATAGAGGGGGCTAACTATGGCTACACCTTC.

The CDR3 DNA reads TGTGCCAGCCAGGGACAGCAAGACTGGCCTAACTATGGCTACACCTTC. It specifies CASQGQQDWPNYGYTF. This chain links TRBV25-1 with TRBJ1-2, with 7 bases aligning to TRBD1. Unmatched junction bases numbered 12, after V lost 8 bases and J lost 0 bases. CDR1 and CDR2 (germline): MGHDK, SYGVNS. The CDR3 is 16 residues long.

In its sample, this clone was seen once. The chain has TRBV30 and TRBJ2-7; TRBD1 is a possible D gene (5 bases). V lost 7 bases, J lost 2 bases, and 9 bases lay in between. Germline CDR1 GTSNPN, CDR2 SVGIG (reference sequence). This CDR3 region has 11 residues. In DNA form, the CDR3 reads TGTGCCTCTTCGACAGCCTACGAGCAGTACTTC. As protein: CASSTAYEQYF.

The gene calls are TRBV7-4 and TRBJ2-7, with TRBD1 matching 7 bases. The V gene end was trimmed by 5 bases and the J gene end by 6 bases; junction bases not matched to a gene: 10. The CDR3 has 14 amino acids. Germline CDR1 is SGHVT and CDR2 is SQSDAQ. In DNA, the CDR3 is TGTGCCAGCAGCCGACAGGGCTGGGTGTTCGAGCAGTACTTC. Residues: CASSRQGWVFEQYF.

This clone showed up just a few times. Distinct nucleotide sequences in the sample also encode this CDR3. The V and J genes are TRBV5-1 and TRBJ2-2; no clear D. Germline CDR1 and CDR2: SGHRS and YFSETQ. Between the trimmed V and J ends, which lost 4 bases and 2 bases, there was a span of 6 bases. This CDR3 has 13 residues. CDR3 amino acids: CASSITNTGELFF. CDR3 DNA sequence: TGCGCCAGCAGCATCACTAACACCGGGGAGCTGTTTTTT.

This clone was observed a handful of times. The gene calls are TRBV28 and TRBJ2-5; D is perhaps TRBD2 (6 bases). This CDR3 has 15 amino acids. Deletions cut 6 bases from V and 5 bases from J, with 19 bases between. Germline loops: CDR1 MDHEN, CDR2 SYDVKM. CDR3 sequence reads: CASRTPSGVHETQYF. CDR3 in DNA: TGTGCCAGCAGAACACCCTCGGGAGTCCACGAGACCCAGTACTTC.

The chain couples TRBV6-5 to TRBJ2-2; TRBD1 might be the D (5 bases). The CDR3 length is 14 residues. The V gene's germline CDR1 is MNHEY and CDR2 SVGAGI. V lost 2 bases and J lost 7, with 11 bases in between. CDR3 in amino acids: CASSYTGLGGELFF. The CDR3 DNA reads as TGTGCCAGCAGTTACACAGGCCTCGGCGGGGAGCTGTTTTTT.